The clone carrying this TCR beta chain was counted between two and nine times. The sample originates from a study of response to subunit inactivated influenza vaccine. Germline values: CDR1 DFQATT, CDR2 SNEGSKA (reference sequence). The CDR3 extends over 15 amino acids. With V trimmed by 6 bases and J by 2 bases, 8 bases remained unmatched. TCRdb independently ran MiXCR on the RT-PCR reads; one entry per CDR3 protein. The repertoire consists of around 850,000 distinct CDR3 sequences, with around 18% occurring once and the leading ten covering 11%. V usage is TRBV20-1 and J usage is TRBJ2-1, with 9 bases that match TRBD2. The sequence was obtained from a man in his forties or fifties who received an inactivated influenza vaccine. The material sequenced was PBMCs from blood, taken 5 days after vaccination. CDR3: CSAMTLAGTYNEQFF. The CDR3 bases are TGCAGTGCGATGACCCTAGCGGGAACCTACAATGAGCAGTTCTTC.